This TCR beta chain comes out of a study of PD-L1 blockade in urothelial cancer. This CDR3 spans 15 amino acids. Trimming took 3 bases from V and 0 from J; bases not matched to a gene: 5. Germline assignment: CDR1 SGHNT and CDR2 YENEEA. Clones were sequenced by immunoSEQ multiplex PCR, and TCRdb holds only the in-frame ones, with some missing. The sample includes about 84,000 clones, 82% of them seen just once. V usage is TRBV11-3 and J usage is TRBJ2-7; the match to TRBD2 covers 7 bases. The clonotype was recovered from a man aged 70-80 years with urothelial cancer. This sample comprised PBMCs, obtained around atezolizumab (anti-PD-L1) treatment. CDR3 sequence (DNA): TGTGCCAGCAGCTTGGGGGGGGAGAGCTCCTACGAGCAGTACTTC. It encodes CASSLGGESSYEQYF.